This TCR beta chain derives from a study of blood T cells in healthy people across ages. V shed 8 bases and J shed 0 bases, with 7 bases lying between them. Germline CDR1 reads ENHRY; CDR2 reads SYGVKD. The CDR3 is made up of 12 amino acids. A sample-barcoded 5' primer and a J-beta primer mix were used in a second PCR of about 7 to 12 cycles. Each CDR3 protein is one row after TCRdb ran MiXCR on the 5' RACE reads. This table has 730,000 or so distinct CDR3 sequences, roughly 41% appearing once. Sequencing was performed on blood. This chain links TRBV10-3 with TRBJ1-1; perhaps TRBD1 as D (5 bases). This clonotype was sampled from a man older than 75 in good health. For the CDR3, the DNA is TGTGCCATCGCAGGGATGAACACTGAAGCTTTCTTT. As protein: CAIAGMNTEAFF.